The next 21 T cell receptor beta chains were all read from a single sample in a study of blood T cell repertoires in COVID-19. Assay used: immunoSEQ multiplex PCR; TCRdb lists only in-frame clones, some missing. The profile shows approximately 200,000 clones, 80% to 85% of them singletons. The sequenced sample was PBMCs or T cells enriched from blood (not recorded which). The receptors shown here come from a man in his forties who had recovered from COVID-19.

This chain links TRBV28 with TRBJ1-2, with 7 bases fitting TRBD1. The CDR3 consists of 14 residues. Per the germline V gene, CDR1 is MDHEN and CDR2 is SYDVKM. With 2 bases clipped from V and 8 bases from J, the junction kept 8 bases outside the gene matches. The CDR3 bases are TGTGCCAGCAGTTTACTGGACAGGCGATCGGGCTACACCTTC. As protein: CASSLLDRRSGYTF.

This sequence joins TRBV6-1 and TRBJ1-2, with a possible D match to TRBD1 (6 bases). CDR3 size: 14 residues. Germline values: CDR1 MNHNS, CDR2 SASEGT. V lost 3 bases to trimming and J lost 4 bases, with 12 bases between them. CDR3 protein: CASSESGGRYGYTF. The CDR3 coding sequence is TGTGCCAGCAGTGAGAGTGGGGGCCGCTATGGCTACACCTTC.

V and J are TRBV7-7 and TRBJ2-1, with a tentative D call TRBD1 (6 bases). From germline, CDR1 is SSHAT and CDR2 FNYEAQ (reference sequence). CDR3 length: 15 residues. The V and J ends lost 5 bases and 4 bases respectively, with 15 bases between them. The CDR3 here is CASSASTGGYNEQFF. As DNA, the CDR3 is TGTGCCAGCAGCGCCTCGACAGGAGGTTACAATGAGCAGTTCTTC.

The chain has TRBV20-1 and TRBJ2-7, with 7 positions matching TRBD2. The CDR3 covers 11 residues. The germline V gene has CDR1 DFQATT and CDR2 SNEGSKA (reference sequence). In nucleotides, the CDR3 is TGCGGTGGGAGGGACTCCTACGAGCAGTACTTC. Translation gives CGGRDSYEQYF.

The chain carries TRBV28 and TRBJ1-6, with 8 nucleotides matching TRBD1. V gave up 5 bases and J gave up 9 bases; unmatched junction bases: 9. Germline CDR1 MDHEN, CDR2 SYDVKM. The CDR3 contains 15 residues. CDR3: CASSGWTGSSSPLHF. DNA of the CDR3: TGTGCCAGCAGTGGATGGACAGGGTCGAGTTCACCCCTCCACTTT.

The rearrangement uses TRBV11-1 and TRBJ2-7; possible D gene TRBD2, 6 bases. V was shortened by 0 bases and J by 6 bases, with 9 bases between the two germline ends. CDR3 length equals 13 residues. From germline, CDR1 is SGHAT and CDR2 FQDESV (reference sequence). CDR3 amino acids: CASSLAGGAEQYF. DNA for the CDR3: TGTGCCAGCAGCTTAGCGGGGGGAGCCGAGCAGTACTTC. Full variable domain (rest looked up from reference TRBV11-1 and TRBJ2-7): EAEVAQSPRYKITEKSQAVAFWCDPISGHATLYWYRQILGQGPELLVQFQDESVVDDSQLPKDRFSAERLKGVDSTLKIQPAELGDSAMYLCASSLAGGAEQYFGPGTRLTVT.

This clone was counted only a few times. The chain joins TRBV7-9 to TRBJ1-5, with D perhaps matching TRBD1 (5 bases). Trimming left V 4 bases short and J 4 bases short, with 11 bases between. CDR1 and CDR2 (germline): SEHNR, FQNEAQ (reference sequence). This CDR3 spans 14 amino acids. The CDR3 DNA follows: TGTGCCAGCAGCTGGGGGGACGGGAATCAGCCCCAGCATTTT. Protein product: CASSWGDGNQPQHF.

The V gene is TRBV6-1, the J gene TRBJ2-3; the D gene is possibly TRBD1 (6 bases). Germline CDR1 and CDR2: MNHNS and SASEGT. V lost 0 bases and J 0 bases, leaving 13 bases between the germline ends. The CDR3 loop spans 17 amino acids. CDR3 in DNA: TGTGCCAGCAGTGAAGCAATGGGCAGGGGAAGCACAGATACGCAGTATTTT. This gives the protein CASSEAMGRGSTDTQYF.

This clone was observed a handful of times. This rearrangement joins TRBV15 to TRBJ1-2, with D hard to call. Germline-derived CDR1 and CDR2 are LNHNV and YYDKDF (reference sequence). The CDR3 sequence is 14 residues long. The V end was cut by 0 bases, the J end by 3 bases, with 8 bases between. CDR3 residues: CATSRETSDYGYTF. In nucleotides, the CDR3 is TGTGCCACCAGCAGAGAGACAAGTGACTATGGCTACACCTTC. Variable domain in full (rest from reference TRBV15 and TRBJ1-2): DAMVIQNPRYQVTQFGKPVTLSCSQTLNHNVMYWYQQKSSQAPKLLFHYYDKDFNNEADTPDNFQSRRPNTSFCFLDIRSPGLGDTAMYLCATSRETSDYGYTFGSGTRLTVV.

The chain carries TRBV7-2 and TRBJ2-1, with a possible D match to TRBD1 (5 bases). V lost 1 base to trimming and J lost 4 bases, with 8 bases between them. Germline CDR1 reads SGHTA; CDR2 reads FQGNSA. CDR3 length: 14 amino acids. The CDR3 DNA reads TGTGCCAGCAGCTTAGTGTCAGGGTACAATGAGCAGTTCTTC. Residues: CASSLVSGYNEQFF.

The chain has TRBV18 and TRBJ2-3; D is ambiguous. V was shortened by 3 bases and J by 3 bases, with 4 bases between the two germline ends. This CDR3 contains 12 residues. Germline V gene lookup returns CDR1 KGHSH and CDR2 LQKENI. CDR3 coding DNA: TGTGCCAGCTCACCCAGGACAGATACGCAGTATTTT. This gives the protein CASSPRTDTQYF.

This sequence joins TRBV7-3 and TRBJ2-7, with a weak D call TRBD1 (5 bases). Germline-derived CDR1 and CDR2 are SGHTA and FQGTGA. The V gene lost 1 base and the J gene lost 5 bases, with 15 bases spanning the gap. The CDR3 runs to 15 residues. The CDR3 here is CASSLRGSPPHEQYF. In nucleotides, the CDR3 is TGTGCCAGCAGCTTAAGGGGCAGTCCCCCCCACGAGCAGTACTTC.

Only a few counts were recorded for this clone. The chain combines TRBV19 with TRBJ2-1, with unresolved D. Germline loops: CDR1 LNHDA, CDR2 SQIVND (reference sequence). The CDR3 consists of 14 residues. Trimming left V 2 bases short and J 3 bases short, with 8 bases between. As DNA, the CDR3 is TGTGCCAGTAGTATAATAGCCAGCTACAATGAGCAGTTCTTC. Protein sequence: CASSIIASYNEQFF.

This clone was seen a single time. This chain links TRBV27 with TRBJ1-5, with D possibly matching TRBD1 (5 bases). V was cut by 3 bases and J by 6 bases, with 12 bases left in between. CDR3 length: 14 amino acids. Germline V gives CDR1 MNHEY, CDR2 SMNVEV (reference sequence). CDR3 sequence reads: CASSFRQQGQPQHF. DNA for the CDR3: TGTGCCAGCAGTTTTCGACAGCAGGGTCAGCCCCAGCATTTT.

The chain carries TRBV9 and TRBJ1-1; D may be TRBD1 (6 bases). The germline V and J ends were trimmed by 1 base and 5 bases, with 15 bases remaining between them. CDR1 and CDR2 (germline): SGDLS, YYNGEE. The CDR3 runs to 15 residues. For the CDR3, the DNA is TGTGCCAGCAGCGTATACACAGGGCAATCGACTGAAGCTTTCTTT. Its translation is CASSVYTGQSTEAFF.

The rearrangement links TRBV13 to TRBJ2-5; the match to TRBD2 covers 8 bases. V was clipped by 4 bases and J by 14 bases; unmatched bases: 15. CDR1 and CDR2 from the germline V gene are PRHDT and FYEKMQ (reference sequence). The CDR3 consists of 14 residues. CDR3 sequence reads: CASSSSVQPGLGYF. The CDR3 nucleotides are TGTGCCAGCAGCTCCTCGGTACAACCGGGACTAGGATACTTC.

This clone was seen a single time. The V call is TRBV23-1, the J call TRBJ1-1; 9 nucleotides agree with TRBD1. TRBV23-1 falls under the ORF class, with uncertain function. This CDR3 region has 15 residues. The junction had 7 bases not matched to a gene; V was cut back by 3 bases and J by 5 bases. The DNA of the CDR3 is TGCGCCAGCAGTCAGGGGACAGGGTTTGGGACTGAAGCTTTCTTT. Translation gives CASSQGTGFGTEAFF.

This chain connects TRBV7-9 to TRBJ1-4; tentatively, D is TRBD1 (6 bases). Trimming pared 9 bases from V and 6 bases from J, leaving 14 bases between. Germline values: CDR1 SEHNR, CDR2 FQNEAQ (reference sequence). The CDR3 sequence is 13 residues long. CDR3 in DNA: TGTGCCAGTTCAGGGGCGGGGGATGAAAAACTGTTTTTT. Translating it yields CASSGAGDEKLFF.

The chain uses TRBV28 and TRBJ1-5, with 9 nucleotides matching TRBD1. Looked up from germline, CDR1 is MDHEN and CDR2 is SYDVKM. J was trimmed by 2 bases and V by 5 bases; bases with no gene match: 13. This CDR3 is built from 18 residues. DNA of the CDR3: TGTGCCAGCAGTACACCGGGACAGGGCTTGCATGGCAATCAGCCCCAGCATTTT. This sequence encodes CASSTPGQGLHGNQPQHF.

This sequence joins TRBV27 and TRBJ2-7; possible D gene TRBD1, 6 bases. The ends were cut back, 6 bases at V and 4 bases at J, with 13 bases in the middle. The germline V gene has CDR1 MNHEY and CDR2 SMNVEV (reference sequence). The CDR3 has 13 amino acids. The CDR3 bases are TGTGCCAGCAGCCCCGGACAGAGTTACGAGCAGTACTTC. Protein: CASSPGQSYEQYF.

The chain recombines TRBV5-1 with TRBJ2-2; the D gene is possibly TRBD2 (6 bases). V lost 0 bases to trimming and J lost 5 bases, with 11 bases between them. Germline CDR1 is SGHRS and CDR2 is YFSETQ. CDR3 length equals 15 residues. This CDR3 is CASSLVLGRTGELFF. The CDR3 region has the DNA TGCGCCAGCAGCTTGGTCCTTGGGAGGACCGGGGAGCTGTTTTTT.